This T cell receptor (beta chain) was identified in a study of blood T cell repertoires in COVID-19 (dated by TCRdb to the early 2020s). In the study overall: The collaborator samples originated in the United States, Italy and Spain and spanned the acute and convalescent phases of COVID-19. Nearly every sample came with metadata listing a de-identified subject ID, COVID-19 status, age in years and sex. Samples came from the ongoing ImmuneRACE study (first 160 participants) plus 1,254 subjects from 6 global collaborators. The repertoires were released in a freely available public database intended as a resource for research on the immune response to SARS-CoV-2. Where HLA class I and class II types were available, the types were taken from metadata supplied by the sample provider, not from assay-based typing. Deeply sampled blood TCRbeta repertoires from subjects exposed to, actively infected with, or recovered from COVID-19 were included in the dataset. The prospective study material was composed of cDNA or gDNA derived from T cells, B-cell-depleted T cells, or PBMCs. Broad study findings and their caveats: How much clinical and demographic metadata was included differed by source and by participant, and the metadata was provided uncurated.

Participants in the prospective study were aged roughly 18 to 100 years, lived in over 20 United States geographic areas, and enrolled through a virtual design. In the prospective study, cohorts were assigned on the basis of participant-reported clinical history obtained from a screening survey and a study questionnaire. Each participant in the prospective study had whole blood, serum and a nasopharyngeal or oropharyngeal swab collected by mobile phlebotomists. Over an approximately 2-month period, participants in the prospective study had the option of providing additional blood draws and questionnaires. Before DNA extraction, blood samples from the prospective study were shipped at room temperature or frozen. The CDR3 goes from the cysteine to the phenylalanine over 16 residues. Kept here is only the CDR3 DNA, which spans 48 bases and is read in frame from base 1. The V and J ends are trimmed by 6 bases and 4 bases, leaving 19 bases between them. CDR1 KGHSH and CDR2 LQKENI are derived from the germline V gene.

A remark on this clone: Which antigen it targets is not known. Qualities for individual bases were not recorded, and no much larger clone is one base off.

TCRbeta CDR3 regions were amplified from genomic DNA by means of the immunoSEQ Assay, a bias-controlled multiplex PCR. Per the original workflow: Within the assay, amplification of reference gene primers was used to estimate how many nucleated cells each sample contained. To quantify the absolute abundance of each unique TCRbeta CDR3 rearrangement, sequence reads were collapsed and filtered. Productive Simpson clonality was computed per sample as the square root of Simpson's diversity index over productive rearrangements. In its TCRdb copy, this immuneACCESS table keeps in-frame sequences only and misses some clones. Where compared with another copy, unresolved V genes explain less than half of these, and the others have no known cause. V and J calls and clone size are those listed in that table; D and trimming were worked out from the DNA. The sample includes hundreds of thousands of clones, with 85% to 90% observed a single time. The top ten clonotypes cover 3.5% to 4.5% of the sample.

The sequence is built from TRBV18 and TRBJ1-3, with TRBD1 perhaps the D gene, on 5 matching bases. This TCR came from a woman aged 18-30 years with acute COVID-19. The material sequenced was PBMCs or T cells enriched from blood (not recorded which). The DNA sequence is TGTGCCAGCTCTAATCAGGGCGTACTGGACGGAAACACCATATATTTT. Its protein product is CASSNQGVLDGNTIYF. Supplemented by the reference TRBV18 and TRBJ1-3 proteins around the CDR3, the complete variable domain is NAGVMQNPRHLVRRRGQEARLRCSPMKGHSHVYWYRQLPEEGLKFMVYLQKENIIDESGMPKERFSAEFPKEGPSILRIQQVVRGDSAAYFCASSNQGVLDGNTIYFGEGSWLTVV.